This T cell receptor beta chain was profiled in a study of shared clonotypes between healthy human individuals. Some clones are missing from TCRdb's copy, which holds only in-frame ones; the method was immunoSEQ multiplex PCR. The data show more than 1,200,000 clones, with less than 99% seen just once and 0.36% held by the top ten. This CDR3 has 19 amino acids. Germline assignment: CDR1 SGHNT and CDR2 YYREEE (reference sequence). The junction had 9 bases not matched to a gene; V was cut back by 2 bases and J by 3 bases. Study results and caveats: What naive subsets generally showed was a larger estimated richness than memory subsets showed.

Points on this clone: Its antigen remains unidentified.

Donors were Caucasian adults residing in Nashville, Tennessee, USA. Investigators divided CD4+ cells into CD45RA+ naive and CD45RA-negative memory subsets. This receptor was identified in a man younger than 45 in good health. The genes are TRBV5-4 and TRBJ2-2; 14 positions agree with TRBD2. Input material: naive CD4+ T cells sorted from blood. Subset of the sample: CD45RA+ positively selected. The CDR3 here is CASSLTFGLAGGDTGELFF. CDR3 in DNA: TGTGCCAGCAGCTTAACTTTTGGACTAGCGGGAGGAGACACCGGGGAGCTGTTTTTT.